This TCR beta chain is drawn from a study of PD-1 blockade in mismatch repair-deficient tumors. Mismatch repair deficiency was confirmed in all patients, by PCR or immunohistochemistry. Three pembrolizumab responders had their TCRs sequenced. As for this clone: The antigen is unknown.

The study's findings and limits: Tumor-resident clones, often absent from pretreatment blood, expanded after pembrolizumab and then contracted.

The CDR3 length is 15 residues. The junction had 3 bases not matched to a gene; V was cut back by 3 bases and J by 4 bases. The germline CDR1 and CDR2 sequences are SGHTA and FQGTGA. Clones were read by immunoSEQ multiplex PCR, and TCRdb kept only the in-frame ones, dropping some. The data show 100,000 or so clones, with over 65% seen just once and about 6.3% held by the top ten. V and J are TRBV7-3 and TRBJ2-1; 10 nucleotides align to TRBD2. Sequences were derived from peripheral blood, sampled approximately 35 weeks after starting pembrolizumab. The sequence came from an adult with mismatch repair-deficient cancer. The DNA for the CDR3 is TGTGCCAGCAGCTTCGGACTAGCGGAGTACAATGAGCAGTTCTTC. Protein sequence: CASSFGLAEYNEQFF.